This T cell receptor beta chain was found in a study of cytomegalovirus exposure and HLA in healthy donors. Study at large: From donors who were HLA-typed, an early data release held 81 million or so unique TCRs.

Findings and caveats of the study: An analysis done earlier found most TCR beta V segments productive about 90% or about 30% of the time. Follow-up analysis later connected one missense variant in DCLRE1C with trimming of TCR beta V- and J-genes.

V was shortened by 6 bases and J by 6 bases, with 11 bases between the two germline ends. Per the germline V gene, CDR1 is DFQATT and CDR2 is SNEGSKA (reference sequence). This CDR3 has 11 residues. This clone came up a few times. Its antigen is undetermined. The PCR used 60 Vbeta and 13 Jbeta primers. Generated by immunoSEQ multiplex PCR, the TCRdb table keeps only in-frame clones and is missing some. The table records roughly 100,000 clones, roughly 67% of them present only once. The sequenced sample was PBMCs. The chain carries TRBV20-1 and TRBJ1-2; perhaps TRBD1 as D (5 bases). The sequence derives from a boy aged 5-17 years in good health and CMV-seropositive. Here the CDR3 reads CSAEGGDGYTF. The CDR3 DNA reads as TGCAGTGCAGAGGGAGGGGATGGCTACACCTTC.